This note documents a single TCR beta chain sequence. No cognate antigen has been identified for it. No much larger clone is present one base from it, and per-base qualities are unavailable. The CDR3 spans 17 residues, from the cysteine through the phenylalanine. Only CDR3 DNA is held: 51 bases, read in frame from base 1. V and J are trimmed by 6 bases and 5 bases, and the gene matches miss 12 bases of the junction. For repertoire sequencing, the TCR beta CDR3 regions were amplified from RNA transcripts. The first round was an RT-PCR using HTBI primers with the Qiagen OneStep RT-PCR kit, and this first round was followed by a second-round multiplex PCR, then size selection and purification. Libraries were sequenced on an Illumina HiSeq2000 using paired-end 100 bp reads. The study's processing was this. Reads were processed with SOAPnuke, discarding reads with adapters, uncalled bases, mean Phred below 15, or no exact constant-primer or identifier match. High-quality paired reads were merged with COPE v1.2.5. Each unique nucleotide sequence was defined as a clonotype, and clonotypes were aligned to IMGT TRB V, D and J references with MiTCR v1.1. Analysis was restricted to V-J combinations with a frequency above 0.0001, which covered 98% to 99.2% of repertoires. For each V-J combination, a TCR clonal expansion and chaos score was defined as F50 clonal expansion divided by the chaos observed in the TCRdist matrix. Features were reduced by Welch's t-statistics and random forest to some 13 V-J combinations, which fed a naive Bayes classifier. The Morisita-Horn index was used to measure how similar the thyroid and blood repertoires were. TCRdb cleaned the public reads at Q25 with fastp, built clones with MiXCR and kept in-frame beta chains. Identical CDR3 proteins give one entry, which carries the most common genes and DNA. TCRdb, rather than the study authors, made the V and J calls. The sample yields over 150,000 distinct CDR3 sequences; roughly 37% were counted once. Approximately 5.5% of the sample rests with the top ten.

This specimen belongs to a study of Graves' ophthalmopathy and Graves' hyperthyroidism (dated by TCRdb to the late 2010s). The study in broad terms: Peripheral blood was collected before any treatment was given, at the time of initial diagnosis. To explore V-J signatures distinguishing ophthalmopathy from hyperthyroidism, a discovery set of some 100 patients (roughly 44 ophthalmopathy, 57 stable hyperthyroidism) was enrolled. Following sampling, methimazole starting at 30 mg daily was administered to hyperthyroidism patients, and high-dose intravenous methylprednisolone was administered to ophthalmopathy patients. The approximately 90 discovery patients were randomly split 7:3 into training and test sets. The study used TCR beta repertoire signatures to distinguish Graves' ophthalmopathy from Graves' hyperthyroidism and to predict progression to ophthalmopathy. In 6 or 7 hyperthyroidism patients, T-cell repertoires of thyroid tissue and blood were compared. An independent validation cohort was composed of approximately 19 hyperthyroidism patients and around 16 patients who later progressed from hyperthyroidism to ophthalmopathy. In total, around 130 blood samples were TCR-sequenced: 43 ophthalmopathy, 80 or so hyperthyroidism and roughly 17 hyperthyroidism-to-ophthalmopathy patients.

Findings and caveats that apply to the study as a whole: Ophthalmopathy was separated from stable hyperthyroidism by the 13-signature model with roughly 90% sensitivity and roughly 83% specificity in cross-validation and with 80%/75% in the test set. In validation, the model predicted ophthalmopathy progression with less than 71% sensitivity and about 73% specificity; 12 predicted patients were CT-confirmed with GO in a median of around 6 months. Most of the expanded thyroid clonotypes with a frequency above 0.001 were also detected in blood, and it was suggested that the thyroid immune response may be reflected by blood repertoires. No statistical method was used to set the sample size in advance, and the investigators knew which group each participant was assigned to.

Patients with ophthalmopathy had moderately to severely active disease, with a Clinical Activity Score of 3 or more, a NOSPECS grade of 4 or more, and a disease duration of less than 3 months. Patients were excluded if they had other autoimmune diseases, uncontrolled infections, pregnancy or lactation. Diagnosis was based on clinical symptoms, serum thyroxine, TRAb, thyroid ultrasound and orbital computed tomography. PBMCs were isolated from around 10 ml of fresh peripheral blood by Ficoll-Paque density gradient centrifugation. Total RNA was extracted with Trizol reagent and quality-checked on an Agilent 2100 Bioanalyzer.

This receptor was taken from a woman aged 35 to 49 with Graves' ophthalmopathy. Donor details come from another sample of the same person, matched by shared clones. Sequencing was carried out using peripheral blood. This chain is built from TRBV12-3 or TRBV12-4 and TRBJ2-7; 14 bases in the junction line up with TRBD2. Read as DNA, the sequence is TGTGCCAGCAGCCAATTAGGACTAGCGGGGGGACACAACGAGCAGTACTTC. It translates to CASSQLGLAGGHNEQYF.